This paragraph covers one T cell receptor (beta chain) sequence. This sample is drawn from a study of metastatic and nonmetastatic thyroid tumors. For the study at large: Malignant thyroid and benign thyroid patients provided blood and tumor or nodule tissue whose repertoires were compared.

The CDR3 is made up of 14 amino acids. Germline V gene data show CDR1 as SNHLY and CDR2 as FYNNEI. V shed 6 bases and J shed 4 bases, with 16 bases lying between them. Original handling: The study took CDR3 differences across clinicopathological groups and made a distant-metastasis classifier for papillary thyroid cancer from them. Via MiXCR, TCRdb re-called the PCR reads. The V and J calls were not made by the authors but by TCRdb's processing. The data contain around 17,000 clones, around 23% of them singletons. None of the patients had undergone any treatment ahead of thyroid surgery. Sequenced input: adjacent normal tissue. The chain uses TRBV2 and TRBJ2-7; D uncertain. The clonotype was recovered from a female donor with papillary thyroid cancer or a benign thyroid nodule (not recorded which). Some clones in this sample may be carry-over from other donors' samples. The CDR3 region has the DNA TGTGCCAGCAGCCTCACCTACTTGGGATACGAGCAGTACTTC. Its translation: CASSLTYLGYEQYF.